The 27 T cell receptor beta chains listed next were all sequenced from one sample in a study of OX40 agonist ivuxolimab in advanced cancers. TCRdb keeps only in-frame clones here, not all; method: immunoSEQ multiplex PCR. The sample carries 35,000 to 55,000 clones, about 90% recorded once. The sequences come from CD4+ or CD8+ T cells sorted from blood, collected in a trial of the OX40 agonist ivuxolimab. These receptors came from an adult with an advanced solid tumor such as melanoma, head and neck, liver or kidney cancer.

This chain's CDR3 is CASETQASSYEQYF. The CDR3 DNA is TGTGCCAGCGAAACGCAGGCTAGCTCCTACGAGCAGTACTTC. The chain employs TRBV28 and TRBJ2-7, with D unresolved. The CDR3 sequence is 14 residues long. Trimming removed 8 bases from V and 0 bases from J, with 14 bases in between. Germline assignment: CDR1 MDHEN and CDR2 SYDVKM.

The rearrangement uses TRBV30 and TRBJ2-1; D unresolved. This CDR3 has 12 residues. Germline CDR1 is GTSNPN and CDR2 is SVGIG (reference sequence). V gave up 2 bases and J gave up 9 bases, with 11 bases separating them. The CDR3 nucleotides are TGTGCCTGGAGTCTCGGTGGGGTTGAGCAGTTCTTC. Translation: CAWSLGGVEQFF.

The count of this clone is one. V and J are TRBV6-5 and TRBJ1-5; D may be TRBD1 (5 bases). Per germline, CDR1 MNHEY and CDR2 SVGAGI. The V end was cut by 6 bases, the J end by 1 base, with 13 bases between. The CDR3 extends over 15 amino acids. CDR3 in amino acids: CASRNLGGSNQPQHF. Written as DNA, the CDR3 is TGTGCCAGCAGAAATCTTGGGGGGAGCAATCAGCCCCAGCATTTT.

The chain links TRBV7-9 to TRBJ2-3; weak D call: TRBD2 (6 bases). Germline CDR1 and CDR2: SEHNR and FQNEAQ (reference sequence). The CDR3 contains 17 residues. Trimming stripped 5 bases from V and 2 bases from J, with 20 bases between. In DNA form, the CDR3 reads TGTGCCAGCAGCCCCTCTGGGACTTTCCGACCCACAGATACGCAGTATTTT. Protein: CASSPSGTFRPTDTQYF.

The genes are TRBV28 and TRBJ1-6; 10 bases are a match to TRBD1. Germline V CDR1 and CDR2: MDHEN, SYDVKM. The CDR3 has 16 amino acids. The V segment lost 6 bases and the J segment 4 bases; nucleotides outside the gene matches: 6. CDR3 residues: CASRKDRGSYNSPLHF. The DNA for the CDR3 is TGTGCCAGCAGAAAGGACAGGGGGTCATATAATTCACCCCTCCACTTT.

The rearrangement links TRBV27 to TRBJ2-2; D is perhaps TRBD2 (6 bases). V shed 5 bases and J shed 7 bases, with 8 bases lying between them. The length of the CDR3 is 12 residues. Germline values: CDR1 MNHEY, CDR2 SMNVEV (reference sequence). In DNA, the CDR3 is TGTGCCAGCAGTCGGGGGATCGGGGAGCTGTTTTTT. Residues: CASSRGIGELFF.

This clone was counted a few times. As DNA, the CDR3 is TGTGCCAGCTCAACCGGACAGGGGGCCGGTCAGCCCCAGCATTTT. Residues: CASSTGQGAGQPQHF. The chain carries TRBV18 and TRBJ1-5; TRBD1 aligns across 11 bases. The CDR3 runs 15 residues. The germline V gene has CDR1 KGHSH and CDR2 LQKENI. J gave up 6 bases and V 5 bases, and 6 bases lay outside the gene matches. Full variable domain (missing parts from reference TRBV18 and TRBJ1-5): NAGVMQNPRHLVRRRGQEARLRCSPMKGHSHVYWYRQLPEEGLKFMVYLQKENIIDESGMPKERFSAEFPKEGPSILRIQQVVRGDSAAYFCASSTGQGAGQPQHFGDGTRLSIL.

The chain links TRBV27 to TRBJ2-7, with 8 positions matching TRBD1. CDR3 size: 16 residues. Germline V gives CDR1 MNHEY, CDR2 SMNVEV (reference sequence). V was clipped by 2 bases and J by 3 bases; unmatched bases: 9. The CDR3 region is CASSLSLTGASYEQYF. Written as DNA, the CDR3 is TGTGCCAGCAGTTTAAGCCTGACAGGGGCAAGCTACGAGCAGTACTTC.

V gene TRBV11-2 combines with J gene TRBJ1-2, with D uncertain. Germline-derived CDR1 and CDR2 are SGHAT and FQNNGV. V lost 2 bases and J lost 4, with 11 bases in between. The CDR3 spans 14 residues. Here the CDR3 reads CASSLSGVGYGYTF. The CDR3 DNA follows: TGTGCCAGCAGCTTAAGCGGGGTCGGCTATGGCTACACCTTC.

The gene calls are TRBV10-1 and TRBJ2-5, with 8 bases identical to TRBD2. Trimming cost V 0 bases and J 5 bases; bases outside gene matches: 5. Germline lookup yields CDR1 WNHNN and CDR2 SYGVQD (reference sequence). The CDR3 covers 15 residues. This CDR3 reads CASSESQGLVETQYF. Here the CDR3 DNA reads TGCGCCAGCAGTGAGTCCCAGGGACTAGTGGAGACCCAGTACTTC.

The gene calls are TRBV7-3 and TRBJ2-5, with TRBD2 identical over 8 bases. Germline V gene data show CDR1 as SGHTA and CDR2 as FQGTGA. The CDR3 covers 14 residues. With V trimmed by 3 bases and J by 5 bases, 5 bases remained unmatched. The CDR3 DNA reads as TGTGCCAGCAGCTTTACGGGAGGGCAGGAGACCCAGTACTTC. Translation: CASSFTGGQETQYF.

The J gene is TRBJ2-3, the V gene TRBV28; no firm D call. V was clipped by 5 bases and J by 4 bases, with 10 bases between them. Germline lookup yields CDR1 MDHEN and CDR2 SYDVKM. The CDR3 runs to 13 residues. CDR3 loop: CASSPGPPDTQYF. In DNA form, the CDR3 reads TGTGCCAGCAGTCCCGGTCCCCCAGATACGCAGTATTTT.

The rearrangement uses TRBV7-2 and TRBJ1-4, with TRBD1 matching 7 bases. There are 16 residues in the CDR3. After removal of 5 bases from V and 0 bases from J, the junction contained 6 bases not matched to a gene. The germline CDR1 and CDR2 sequences are SGHTA and FQGNSA. CDR3 sequence reads: CASSHGQAATNEKLFF. CDR3 bases: TGTGCCAGCAGCCATGGACAGGCCGCAACTAATGAAAAACTGTTTTTT.

This chain uses TRBV5-1 with TRBJ1-2; possible D gene TRBD1, 5 bases. The germline gives CDR1 SGHRS, CDR2 YFSETQ. The CDR3 is made up of 15 amino acids. V was pared by 0 bases and J by 1 base, with 10 bases between. The DNA for the CDR3 is TGCGCCAGCAGCTTGGCCGGGACGGATAACTATGGCTACACCTTC. This gives the protein CASSLAGTDNYGYTF.

The chain carries TRBV9 and TRBJ2-1; 11 bases line up with TRBD1. CDR3 length equals 15 residues. V lost 3 bases, J lost 6 bases, and 5 bases stayed unmatched. Germline V gene lookup returns CDR1 SGDLS and CDR2 YYNGEE. CDR3 amino acids: CASSEGDRGSNEQFF. The CDR3 region has the DNA TGTGCCAGCAGCGAGGGGGACAGGGGGAGCAATGAGCAGTTCTTC.

Here the CDR3 DNA reads TGTGCCAGCAAAGGACAGGCCTACGAGCAGTACTTC. It yields the protein CASKGQAYEQYF. The chain employs TRBV2 and TRBJ2-7, with 7 bases fitting TRBD1. The V gene's germline CDR1 is SNHLY and CDR2 FYNNEI. This CDR3 has 12 residues. Trimming took 7 bases from V and 2 from J; bases not matched to a gene: 2.

This clone was seen only once. This chain connects TRBV7-3 to TRBJ2-5; 7 bases agree with TRBD1. J gave up 4 bases and V 4 bases, and 6 bases lay outside the gene matches. CDR3 size: 14 residues. Germline CDR1 SGHTA, CDR2 FQGTGA. The CDR3 nucleotides read TGTGCCAGCAGCTCACAACCAGGGGGAGAGACCCAGTACTTC. It is translated as CASSSQPGGETQYF.

The chain uses TRBV18 and TRBJ2-5; D remains unclear. The germline V gene encodes CDR1 KGHSH and CDR2 LQKENI. Trimming pared 5 bases from V and 4 bases from J, leaving 11 bases between. The CDR3 is 13 amino acids. CDR3 nucleotide sequence: TGTGCCAGCTCATGGAGTAAAGGAGAGACCCAGTACTTC. This encodes CASSWSKGETQYF.

The chain carries TRBV7-8 and TRBJ1-5, with D maybe TRBD1 (6 bases). Germline values: CDR1 SGHVS, CDR2 FQNEAQ. CDR3 length equals 16 residues. Trimming took 5 bases from V and 2 from J, leaving 16 bases between them. The CDR3 coding sequence is TGTGCCAGCAGCCCGAGGGGGGGAAGGGGCAATCAGCCCCAGCATTTT. It codes for CASSPRGGRGNQPQHF.

J is TRBJ1-3 and V is TRBV5-1, with D tentatively TRBD1 (5 bases). Germline V gives CDR1 SGHRS, CDR2 YFSETQ. Trimming stripped 9 bases from V and 4 bases from J, with 17 bases between. This CDR3 is built from 14 residues. The CDR3 protein is CATPPDTGGNTIYF. In nucleotides, the CDR3 is TGCGCCACCCCCCCCGACACAGGAGGAAACACCATATATTTT.

The genes are TRBV7-9 and TRBJ2-3; TRBD2 might be the D (5 bases). Germline CDR1 and CDR2: SEHNR and FQNEAQ (reference sequence). The CDR3 contains 12 residues. With 8 bases removed from V and 1 base from J, the gap between germline ends came to 7 bases. The CDR3 loop is CASAEGTDTQYF. For the CDR3, the DNA is TGTGCCAGCGCGGAGGGCACAGATACGCAGTATTTT.

The V and J genes are TRBV27 and TRBJ1-2; a possible D gene is TRBD1 (6 bases). Germline V gives CDR1 MNHEY, CDR2 SMNVEV (reference sequence). V was trimmed by 3 bases and J by 8 bases, leaving 16 bases between them. CDR3 length: 14 residues. The CDR3 loop reads CASSFRDSGAGYTF. The CDR3 coding sequence is TGTGCCAGCAGTTTTCGGGACTCGGGGGCGGGCTACACCTTC.

V and J are TRBV5-1 and TRBJ2-1, with 16 bases lining up with TRBD2. The CDR3 has 21 residues. Germline V gives CDR1 SGHRS, CDR2 YFSETQ. Germline trimming cut 4 bases from V and 3 bases from J; bases unmatched to any gene: 16. The CDR3 sequence: CASSKGTAGLAGGPGYNEQFF. For the CDR3, the DNA is TGCGCCAGCAGCAAGGGGACAGCGGGACTAGCGGGAGGGCCGGGCTACAATGAGCAGTTCTTC.

This sequence joins TRBV6-5 and TRBJ1-6; 10 nucleotides agree with TRBD1. After removal of 6 bases from V and 7 bases from J, the junction contained 3 bases not matched to a gene. Germline V gene lookup returns CDR1 MNHEY and CDR2 SVGAGI. CDR3 length: 14 amino acids. CDR3 protein: CASRGTGENSPLHF. DNA for the CDR3: TGTGCCAGCAGAGGGACAGGGGAGAATTCACCCCTCCACTTT.

The chain joins TRBV19 to TRBJ1-1; 12 nucleotides agree with TRBD1. In germline, CDR1 is LNHDA, CDR2 SQIVND (reference sequence). The CDR3 is 17 amino acids. Trimming took 6 bases from V and 4 from J; bases not matched to a gene: 12. This CDR3 reads CASRLTGTGGFGTEAFF. The CDR3, as DNA: TGTGCCAGTAGACTCACAGGGACAGGGGGCTTCGGCACTGAAGCTTTCTTT.

The gene calls are TRBV19 and TRBJ1-2; TRBD1 aligns across 11 bases. The V segment lost 5 bases and the J segment 4 bases; nucleotides outside the gene matches: 0. Germline-derived CDR1 and CDR2 are LNHDA and SQIVND (reference sequence). The CDR3 spans 13 residues. CDR3 sequence (DNA): TGTGCCAGTAGTGGGACAGGGGGCTATGGCTACACCTTC. It is translated as CASSGTGGYGYTF. Full variable domain (missing parts from reference TRBV19 and TRBJ1-2): DGGITQSPKYLFRKEGQNVTLSCEQNLNHDAMYWYRQDPGQGLRLIYYSQIVNDFQKGDIAEGYSVSREKKESFPLTVTSAQKNPTAFYLCASSGTGGYGYTFGSGTRLTVV.

This chain uses TRBV5-6 with TRBJ2-2; no clear D gene. The length of the CDR3 is 14 residues. Between the trimmed V and J ends, which lost 6 bases and 4 bases, there was a span of 13 bases. The germline V gene encodes CDR1 SGHDT and CDR2 YYEEEE. In DNA, the CDR3 is TGTGCCAGCACAGACATAAGCGTCACCGGGGAGCTGTTTTTT. It yields the protein CASTDISVTGELFF.